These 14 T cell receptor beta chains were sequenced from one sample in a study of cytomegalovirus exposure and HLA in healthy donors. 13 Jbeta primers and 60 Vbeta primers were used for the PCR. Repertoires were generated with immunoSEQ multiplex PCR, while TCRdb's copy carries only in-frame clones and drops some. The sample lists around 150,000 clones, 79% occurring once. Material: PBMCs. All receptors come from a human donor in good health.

In nucleotides, the CDR3 is TGTGCCAGCAGCCGGTACCACAGGGGGCAGGGGGATGAGCAGTTCTTC. This encodes CASSRYHRGQGDEQFF. The chain uses TRBV7-6 and TRBJ2-1; 9 nucleotides match TRBD1. CDR3 length equals 16 residues. Germline loops: CDR1 SGHVS, CDR2 FNYEAQ. Germline trimming cut 5 bases from V and 8 bases from J; bases unmatched to any gene: 13.

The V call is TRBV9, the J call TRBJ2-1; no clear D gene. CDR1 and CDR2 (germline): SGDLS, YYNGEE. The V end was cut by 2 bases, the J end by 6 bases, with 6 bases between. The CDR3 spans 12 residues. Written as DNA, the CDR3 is TGTGCCAGCAGCGTTAATAGCAATGAGCAGTTCTTC. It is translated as CASSVNSNEQFF.

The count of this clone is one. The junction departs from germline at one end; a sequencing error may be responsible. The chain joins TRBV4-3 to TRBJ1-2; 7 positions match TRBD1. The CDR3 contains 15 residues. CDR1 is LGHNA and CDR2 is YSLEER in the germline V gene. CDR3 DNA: TGCGCCAGCAGCCAAGATAGGTCAGGGGGGTATGGCTACCCCTTC. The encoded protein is CASSQDRSGGYGYPF.

In nucleotides, the CDR3 is TGTGCCAGCAGCTATCCAGGGTCCTACGAGCAGTACTTC. Amino acid sequence: CASSYPGSYEQYF. The chain uses TRBV5-4 and TRBJ2-7, with a weak D call TRBD1 (5 bases). Between the trimmed V and J ends, which lost 3 bases and 1 base, there was a span of 8 bases. This CDR3 is 13 amino acids long. Per germline, CDR1 SGHNT and CDR2 YYREEE (reference sequence).

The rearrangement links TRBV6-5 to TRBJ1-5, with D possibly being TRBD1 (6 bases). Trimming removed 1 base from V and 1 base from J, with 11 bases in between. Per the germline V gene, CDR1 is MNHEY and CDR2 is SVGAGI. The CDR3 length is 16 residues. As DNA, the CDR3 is TGTGCCAGCAGTTACTATCGACAGGTAAGCAATCAGCCCCAGCATTTT. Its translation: CASSYYRQVSNQPQHF.

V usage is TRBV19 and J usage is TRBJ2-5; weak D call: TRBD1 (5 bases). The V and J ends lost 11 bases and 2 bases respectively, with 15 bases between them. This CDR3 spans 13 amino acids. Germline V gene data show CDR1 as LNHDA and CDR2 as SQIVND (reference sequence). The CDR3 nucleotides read TGTGCCGCTGCGCAGCAGGGACAAGAGACCCAGTACTTC. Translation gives CAAAQQGQETQYF.

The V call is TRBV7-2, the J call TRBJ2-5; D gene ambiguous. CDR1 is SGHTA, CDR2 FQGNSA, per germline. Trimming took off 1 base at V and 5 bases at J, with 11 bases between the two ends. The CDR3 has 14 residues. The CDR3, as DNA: TGTGCCAGCAGCTTAGGTCGGGTCCAGGAGACCCAGTACTTC. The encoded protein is CASSLGRVQETQYF.

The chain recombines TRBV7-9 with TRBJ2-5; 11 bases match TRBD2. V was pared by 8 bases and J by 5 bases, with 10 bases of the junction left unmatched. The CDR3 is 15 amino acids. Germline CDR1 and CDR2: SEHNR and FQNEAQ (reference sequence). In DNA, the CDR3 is TGTGCCAGCGTGAATAGCGGGGGGGTCTGGGAGACCCAGTACTTC. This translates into CASVNSGGVWETQYF.

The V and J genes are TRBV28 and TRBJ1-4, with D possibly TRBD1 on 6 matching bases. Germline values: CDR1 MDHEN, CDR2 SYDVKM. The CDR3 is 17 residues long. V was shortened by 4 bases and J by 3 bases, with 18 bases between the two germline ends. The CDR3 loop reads CASSWKGGPGSNEKLFF. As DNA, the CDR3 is TGTGCCAGCAGTTGGAAGGGGGGGCCGGGTTCTAATGAAAAACTGTTTTTT.

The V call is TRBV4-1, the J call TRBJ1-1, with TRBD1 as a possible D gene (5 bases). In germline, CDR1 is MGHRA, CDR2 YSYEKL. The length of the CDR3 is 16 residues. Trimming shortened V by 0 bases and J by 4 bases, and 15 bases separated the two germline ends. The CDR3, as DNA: TGCGCCAGCAGCCAAGATGTGTCGACAGTGAGCACTGAAGCTTTCTTT. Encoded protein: CASSQDVSTVSTEAFF.

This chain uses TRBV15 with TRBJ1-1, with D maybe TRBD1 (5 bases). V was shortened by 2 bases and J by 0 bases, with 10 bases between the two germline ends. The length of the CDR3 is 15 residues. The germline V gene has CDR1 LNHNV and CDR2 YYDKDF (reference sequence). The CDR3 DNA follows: TGTGCCACCAGCAGACCTGGGGGGGTGAACACTGAAGCTTTCTTT. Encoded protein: CATSRPGGVNTEAFF.

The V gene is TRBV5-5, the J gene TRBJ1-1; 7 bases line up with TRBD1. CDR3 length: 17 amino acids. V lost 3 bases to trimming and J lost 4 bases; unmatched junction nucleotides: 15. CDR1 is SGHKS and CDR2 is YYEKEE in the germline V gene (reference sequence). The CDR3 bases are TGTGCCAGCAGCTCCTCAATTTACAGGGGAGAGGCCACTGAAGCTTTCTTT. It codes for CASSSSIYRGEATEAFF.

CDR3 DNA: TGTGCCAGCATTCCCACTAGCAGTAGCTCCTACAATGAGCAGTTCTTC. It encodes CASIPTSSSSYNEQFF. V gene TRBV7-2 combines with J gene TRBJ2-1; D is possibly TRBD2 (6 bases). V was pared by 7 bases and J by 0 bases, with 16 bases between. Germline lookup yields CDR1 SGHTA and CDR2 FQGNSA. This CDR3 comprises 16 residues.

The CDR3 sequence: CASSLDTGWNEQFF. The CDR3 nucleotides read TGTGCCAGCAGCTTAGACACAGGATGGAATGAGCAGTTCTTC. The rearrangement uses TRBV5-6 and TRBJ2-1; TRBD1 might be the D (5 bases). This CDR3 spans 14 amino acids. Trimming left V 2 bases short and J 7 bases short, with 13 bases between. Germline V gene sequence: CDR1 SGHDT, CDR2 YYEEEE.